These 32 T cell receptor beta chains share one sample of origin, sequenced in a study of tissue T cells after allogeneic stem cell transplantation. Time point described: mouse harvest day 7 after allogeneic transplant. The graft held 10^6 splenic CD5+ T cells and 10^7 T-cell-depleted bone marrow cells. Some clones are missing from TCRdb's copy, which holds only in-frame ones; the method was immunoSEQ multiplex PCR. This table holds roughly 9,500 clones, approximately 47% found once. The sequenced sample consisted of gut tissue. These receptors originate from a female BALB/c mouse given C57BL/6 T cells with graft-versus-host disease after an allogeneic hematopoietic cell transplant.

Remarks on this clone: Gene labels here are mouse ones. The read terminates 1 residue ahead of where the CDR3 ends, so the germline J gene completes it. The chain joins TRBV3 to TRBJ2-7, with unresolved D. The CDR3 is made up of 12 amino acids. Germline CDR1 reads SNHLY; CDR2 reads FYNGKV (reference sequence). Trimming left V 4 bases short and J 4 bases short, with 8 bases between. The CDR3 sequence is CASSSQNYEQYF. The CDR3 DNA, read in part, is TGTGCCAGCAGCTCCCAAAATTATGAACAGTAC.

Note on this clone: Gene names denote mouse genes. The read comes to an end 1 residue before the CDR3 does, leaving the germline J gene to fill in the end. This sample also contains other DNA sequences that code for the same CDR3. This chain connects TRBV26 to TRBJ1-3, with a weak D call TRBD1 (5 bases). This CDR3 is built from 14 residues. V was pared by 3 bases and J by 0 bases, with 6 bases between. Looked up from germline, CDR1 is KGHPV and CDR2 is FQNQEV (reference sequence). Partial CDR3 DNA: TGTGCCAGCAGTCTACAGGATTCTGGAAATACGCTCTAT. Protein sequence: CASSLQDSGNTLY. The entire CDR3 is CASSLQDSGNTLYF.

This clone has just one count. Germline and genes here are mouse. The CDR3 end falls 1 residue outside the read, so it is completed with the germline J gene. The chain is built from TRBV26 and TRBJ1-6; the D is unclear. TRBJ1-6 is filed as an ORF, its function uncertain. V was cut by 4 bases and J by 0 bases, with 4 bases left in between. The germline V gene encodes CDR1 KGHPV and CDR2 FQNQEV (reference sequence). The CDR3 has 14 residues. CDR3 protein: CASSPGSYNSPLYF. The DNA read from the CDR3 is TGTGCCAGCAGTCCCGGTTCCTATAATTCGCCCCTCTAC.

Details on this clone: Mouse gene names apply. The sequenced fragment ends 1 residue before the CDR3 boundary, so the rest is inferred from the germline J gene. The V and J genes are TRBV13-1 and TRBJ2-4; D not resolved. CDR3 length: 14 residues. V shed 2 bases and J shed 4 bases, with 11 bases lying between them. Looked up from germline, CDR1 is NSHNY and CDR2 is SYGAGN. The sequenced part of the CDR3 DNA is TGTGCCAGCAGTGAGCCGGGGAGAAAAAACACCTTGTAC. Translated: CASSEPGRKNTLY. The full-length CDR3 reads as CASSEPGRKNTLYF.

On this clone itself: Gene names and germline match the mouse. The CDR3 end is not reached by the read, which stops 1 residue before it; the germline J gene fills it in. The chain combines TRBV20 with TRBJ2-7; D may be TRBD1 or TRBD2 (5 bases each). CDR1 and CDR2 (germline): GFQATS, STVNSAI. The CDR3 loop spans 12 amino acids. Trimming left V 5 bases short and J 3 bases short, with 11 bases between. The DNA read from the CDR3 is TGTGGTGCTGCCGGGACGGTCTATGAACAGTAC. Protein sequence: CGAAGTVYEQY. The CDR3 in its entirety is CGAAGTVYEQYF.

This clone showed up just a few times. Any gene name here is a mouse gene name. Read coverage stops 1 residue before the CDR3 terminus; the germline J gene supplies the remainder. This rearrangement joins TRBV13-2 to TRBJ2-1, with D hard to call. Germline assignment: CDR1 NNHNN and CDR2 SYGAGS (reference sequence). Trimming cost V 0 bases and J 1 base, with 5 bases left between them. CDR3 length: 14 amino acids. The CDR3: CASGDAQNYAEQFF. The sequenced part of the CDR3 DNA is TGTGCCAGCGGTGATGCACAAAACTATGCTGAGCAGTTC.

In its sample, this clone was seen once. Gene names and germline refer to mouse. Read coverage stops 1 residue before the CDR3 terminus; the germline J gene supplies the remainder. This chain connects TRBV12-1 to TRBJ2-5, with unresolved D. The V gene lost 2 bases and the J gene lost 7 bases, with 6 bases spanning the gap. Germline CDR1 and CDR2: SGHSN and HYEKVE. This CDR3 region has 11 residues. The CDR3 bases that were read are TGTGCCAGCTCTCGCGGATACACCCAGTAC. It yields the protein CASSRGYTQY. Given in full, the CDR3 is CASSRGYTQYF.

This clone turned up a few times. Genes here carry mouse names. Coverage ceases 1 residue before the CDR3 finishes, and the germline J gene fills in the end. This rearrangement joins TRBV3 to TRBJ1-2; D not certain. This CDR3 has 13 amino acids. Trimming left V 1 base short and J 2 bases short, with 5 bases between. The germline CDR1 and CDR2 sequences are SNHLY and FYNGKV (reference sequence). The CDR3 protein is CASSLGGNSDYTF. CDR3 DNA (partial): TGTGCCAGCAGCTTAGGAGGGAACTCCGACTACACC.

Details on this clone: Germline and genes here are mouse. With the read ending 1 residue before the CDR3 end, the germline J gene is used to fill in that end. The chain links TRBV26 to TRBJ2-7; no definite D call. Germline-derived CDR1 and CDR2 are KGHPV and FQNQEV (reference sequence). V was clipped by 0 bases and J by 0 bases, with 6 bases between them. This CDR3 spans 14 amino acids. The DNA read from the CDR3 is TGTGCCAGCAGTCTGTCGCATCTCTCCTATGAACAGTAC. This gives the protein CASSLSHLSYEQY. Given in full, the CDR3 is CASSLSHLSYEQYF.

About this clone itself: Germline and genes here are mouse. The CDR3 end falls 1 residue outside the read, so it is completed with the germline J gene. The chain has TRBV24 and TRBJ1-2, with D uncertain. This CDR3 is built from 13 residues. Looked up from germline, CDR1 is KGHTA and CDR2 is FRNEEI. The V end lost 2 bases, the J end lost 0 bases, and 4 bases lay between the germline ends. The covered CDR3 bases are TGTGCCAGCAGTCTGAATGCAAACTCCGACTACACC. Its translation is CASSLNANSDYT. The full CDR3 is CASSLNANSDYTF.

With regard to this clone: Mouse gene names apply. The read ends 1 residue shy of where the CDR3 ends; the end is completed using the germline J gene. The chain employs TRBV26 and TRBJ2-7; D unresolved. Germline V gives CDR1 KGHPV, CDR2 FQNQEV (reference sequence). V lost 3 bases, J lost 7 bases, and 10 bases lay in between. CDR3 length equals 12 residues. The CDR3 DNA, read in part, is TGTGCCAGCAGTCTTAAGGGTGGGGAACAGTAC. It translates to CASSLKGGEQY. Given in full, the CDR3 is CASSLKGGEQYF.

Turning to this clone: Mouse germline and gene names are used. The sequence runs out 1 residue before the end of the CDR3; the remainder is reconstructed from the germline J gene. The chain joins TRBV14 to TRBJ2-7; D remains ambiguous. Germline CDR1 and CDR2: SGHDT and FRDEAV. The V and J ends lost 2 bases and 7 bases respectively, with 7 bases between them. The CDR3 runs to 11 residues. The sequenced part of the CDR3 DNA is TGTGCCAGCAGTTTAGGGCCGGAACAGTAC. This translates into CASSLGPEQY. The CDR3, in full, reads CASSLGPEQYF.

This clone counts as medium-sized. Gene names and germline refer to mouse. The CDR3 end falls 1 residue outside the read, so it is completed with the germline J gene. The gene calls are TRBV3 and TRBJ2-5; the D gene is possibly TRBD1 (6 bases). The CDR3 contains 12 residues. CDR1 is SNHLY and CDR2 is FYNGKV in the germline V gene (reference sequence). The V and J ends lost 4 bases and 8 bases respectively, with 10 bases between them. Here the CDR3 reads CASSSLGGTQYF. CDR3 DNA (partial): TGTGCCAGCAGCTCCCTAGGGGGCACCCAGTAC.

This clone was found a few times. Genes and germline come from the mouse. The read comes to an end 1 residue before the CDR3 does, leaving the germline J gene to fill in the end. The chain is built from TRBV26 and TRBJ1-4; D perhaps matches TRBD1 (5 bases). The V end lost 4 bases, the J end lost 0 bases, and 6 bases lay between the germline ends. Germline V lookup: CDR1 KGHPV, CDR2 FQNQEV (reference sequence). The CDR3 contains 14 residues. The sequenced part of the CDR3 DNA is TGTGCCAGCAGTCGGACAATTTCCAACGAAAGATTATTT. Protein: CASSRTISNERLF. The CDR3 in full is CASSRTISNERLFF.

In regard to this clone: The genes and germline here are from mouse. The sequence runs out 1 residue before the end of the CDR3; the remainder is reconstructed from the germline J gene. The genes are TRBV3 and TRBJ1-1; D is possibly TRBD1 (6 bases). Per the germline V gene, CDR1 is SNHLY and CDR2 is FYNGKV (reference sequence). The CDR3 is 14 amino acids. Trimming removed 5 bases at V and 0 bases at J, with 10 bases between. CDR3 protein: CASSAGHANTEVFF. CDR3 bases read: TGTGCCAGCAGCGCGGGACACGCAAACACAGAAGTCTTC.

With respect to this clone: Gene names follow the mouse nomenclature. The read terminates 1 residue before the CDR3 end, so the remaining end is supplied by the germline J gene. This chain connects TRBV12-1 to TRBJ2-3; TRBD2 matches at 14 bases. The V gene end was trimmed by 2 bases and the J gene end by 0 bases; junction bases not matched to a gene: 6. There are 18 residues in the CDR3. Germline CDR1 and CDR2: SGHSN and HYEKVE. CDR3 in amino acids: CASSPRDWGGRSAETLYF. The CDR3 DNA, read in part, is TGTGCCAGCTCTCCCCGGGACTGGGGGGGCCGTAGTGCAGAAACGCTGTAT.

This clone came up a few times. These gene names are mouse names. With the read ending 1 residue before the CDR3 end, the germline J gene is used to fill in that end. The chain recombines TRBV16 with TRBJ2-4; D may be TRBD1 or TRBD2 (6 bases each). Germline V gene data show CDR1 as SGHSA and CDR2 as FRNQAP. The V gene lost 0 bases and the J gene lost 0 bases, with 7 bases spanning the gap. The CDR3 contains 15 residues. CDR3 protein: CASSLEGASQNTLYF. CDR3 bases read: TGTGCAAGCAGCTTAGAGGGGGCTAGTCAAAACACCTTGTAC.

As for this clone: These gene names are mouse names. Read sequence stops 1 residue before the CDR3 end, and the germline J gene provides the missing end. The chain combines TRBV15 with TRBJ2-1; the match to TRBD2 covers 12 bases. The V and J ends lost 7 bases and 1 base, in that order; junction bases with no gene match: 5. The CDR3 has 16 residues. Per the germline V gene, CDR1 is SGHND and CDR2 is FRSKSL. CDR3 DNA (partial): TGTGCCAGCAAAGGGACTGGGGGGCTCAACTATGCTGAGCAGTTC. Its protein is CASKGTGGLNYAEQF. The whole CDR3 sequence is CASKGTGGLNYAEQFF.

About this clone itself: The germline and genes are mouse ones. The DNA ends 1 residue before the CDR3 does, and the rest of the CDR3 is filled in from the germline J gene. The chain is built from TRBV31 and TRBJ2-2, with a possible D match to TRBD1 (5 bases). Germline CDR1 and CDR2: GKSSPN and SITVG. The V and J ends lost 8 bases and 0 bases respectively, with 10 bases between them. The CDR3 spans 13 residues. The DNA read from the CDR3 is TGTGCCAAAGACAGCACAAACACCGGGCAGCTCTAC. Protein product: CAKDSTNTGQLY. The full CDR3 protein is CAKDSTNTGQLYF.

Judged by abundance, this clone is medium-sized. Gene names and germline match the mouse. Partial CDR3 DNA: TGTGCAAGCAGCTTAGGACAGGGGTATGAACAGTAC. The encoded protein is CASSLGQGYEQY. In full, the CDR3 reads CASSLGQGYEQYF. The rearrangement joins TRBV16 to TRBJ2-7, with TRBD1 matching over 8 bases. The missing CDR3 end, 1 residue past where the read stops, is filled in from the germline J gene. V lost 1 base and J lost 4; bases outside the gene matches: 0. This CDR3 contains 13 residues. The germline V gene has CDR1 SGHSA and CDR2 FRNQAP.

Note on this clone: The genes are named according to mouse. The missing CDR3 end, 1 residue past where the read stops, is filled in from the germline J gene. V and J are TRBV29 and TRBJ1-4, with D perhaps TRBD1 (6 bases). The germline V gene has CDR1 MSHET and CDR2 SYDVDS. Trimming stripped 6 bases from V and 0 bases from J, with 11 bases between. CDR3 size: 15 residues. The CDR3 bases that were read are TGTGCTAGCAGGCCGGGACAAATTTCCAACGAAAGATTATTT. Protein: CASRPGQISNERLF. The entire CDR3 protein reads CASRPGQISNERLFF.

This clone was seen more than once but under ten times. The gene names here belong to mouse. The read finishes 1 residue shy of the CDR3 end, and the germline J gene is used to complete it. The chain carries TRBV26 and TRBJ1-3; D ambiguous. Trimming removed 4 bases from V and 0 bases from J, with 7 bases in between. Per germline, CDR1 KGHPV and CDR2 FQNQEV (reference sequence). The CDR3 has 14 residues. The CDR3: CASSPQNSGNTLYF. CDR3 bases read: TGTGCCAGCAGTCCACAGAATTCTGGAAATACGCTCTAT. Drawing the rest from reference TRBV26 and TRBJ1-3, the complete variable domain is NSKVIQTPRYLVKGQGQKAKMRCIPEKGHPVVFWYQQNKNNEFKFLINFQNQEVLQQIDMTEKRFSAECPSNSPCSLEIQSSEAGDSALYLCASSPQNSGNTLYFGEGSRLIVV.

As concerns this clone: The gene names given are mouse names. The CDR3 extends 1 residue past the end of the read, so its final part is completed from the germline J gene. The chain joins TRBV23 to TRBJ2-4; the table's D call, TRBD2, has no DNA check behind it. The CDR3 runs to 14 residues. Germline CDR1 KGHTA, CDR2 FQNQQP. The CDR3 is CSSSLDWGDNTLYF. Incomplete CDR3 DNA: TGCTCCAGCAGTCTCGACTGGGGGGACAACACCTTGTAC.

For this clone: Gene names refer to mouse genes. Sequencing ends 1 residue short of the CDR3 end; the germline J gene provides the rest. V and J are TRBV3 and TRBJ1-1, with a weak D call TRBD1 (6 bases). The CDR3 runs 13 residues. Germline CDR1 reads SNHLY; CDR2 reads FYNGKV (reference sequence). Trimming took 0 bases from V and 7 from J, leaving 9 bases between them. This CDR3 reads CASSLARGREVFF. The CDR3 bases that were read are TGTGCCAGCAGCTTAGCGCGGGGGCGAGAAGTCTTC.

A word on this clone: Germline and genes here are mouse. The read ends 1 residue shy of where the CDR3 ends; the end is completed using the germline J gene. The chain links TRBV3 to TRBJ2-5, with D possibly matching TRBD2 (5 bases). This CDR3 comprises 13 residues. Trimming left V 1 base short and J 4 bases short, with 6 bases between. The germline gives CDR1 SNHLY, CDR2 FYNGKV (reference sequence). CDR3 DNA (partial): TGTGCCAGCAGCTTAGTGGGGAAAGACACCCAGTAC. Protein sequence: CASSLVGKDTQY. The whole CDR3 protein is CASSLVGKDTQYF.

This clone is labeled as medium-sized. Gene labels here are mouse ones. The read is 1 residue too short to cover the CDR3 end, so that end is filled in from the germline J gene. The chain recombines TRBV12-2 with TRBJ1-3; tentatively, D is TRBD1 (6 bases). The length of the CDR3 is 13 residues. With 1 base removed from V and 5 bases from J, the gap between germline ends came to 8 bases. Germline lookup yields CDR1 SGHLS and CDR2 HYDKME. The CDR3 reads CASSLGQRNTLYF. The CDR3 DNA, read in part, is TGTGCCAGCTCTCTGGGACAAAGAAATACGCTCTAT.

This clone has a handful of counts. Genes and germline come from the mouse. The read ends 1 residue shy of where the CDR3 ends; the end is completed using the germline J gene. V and J are TRBV14 and TRBJ2-7, with no clear D. The CDR3 is 11 amino acids. V lost 5 bases and J lost 2, with 5 bases in between. Germline loops: CDR1 SGHDT, CDR2 FRDEAV. The CDR3 protein is CASRLTYEQYF. The part of the CDR3 DNA that was read is TGTGCCAGCAGGCTCACCTATGAACAGTAC.

In this sample, this clone turned up a few times. Gene names denote mouse genes. From the germline J gene comes the end of the CDR3, since the read stops 1 residue before it. The chain carries TRBV26 and TRBJ2-4; no firm D call. The CDR3 is made up of 15 amino acids. Trimming cost V 0 bases and J 0 bases, with 7 bases left between them. Germline assignment: CDR1 KGHPV and CDR2 FQNQEV (reference sequence). The sequenced part of the CDR3 DNA is TGTGCCAGCAGTCTGTCGGTCAGTAGTCAAAACACCTTGTAC. It encodes CASSLSVSSQNTLY. The whole CDR3 region reads CASSLSVSSQNTLYF.

A remark on this clone: Gene labels here are mouse ones. Read sequence stops 1 residue before the CDR3 end, and the germline J gene provides the missing end. This chain uses TRBV5 with TRBJ2-4, with TRBD2 matching 9 bases. Germline V gene data show CDR1 as LGHNA and CDR2 as YNLKQL (reference sequence). The CDR3 is 14 residues long. Losses at the gene ends were 6 bases for V and 4 bases for J; bases not matched to a gene: 5. The covered CDR3 bases are TGTGCCAGCAGACTCGACTGGGGGAAAAACACCTTGTAC. Translation: CASRLDWGKNTLY. The full CDR3 sequence reads CASRLDWGKNTLYF.

Comments on this clone: Gene labels here are mouse ones. The read finishes 1 residue shy of the CDR3 end, and the germline J gene is used to complete it. The chain couples TRBV15 to TRBJ1-4; the match to TRBD1 covers 9 bases. CDR1 is SGHND and CDR2 is FRSKSL in the germline V gene. The J segment lost 7 bases and the V segment lost 0 bases, leaving 6 bases of the junction unmatched. The CDR3 extends over 16 amino acids. CDR3 DNA, as far as it was read: TGTGCCAGCAGTTTAGCTCGGGACAGGGTCAGCGAAAGATTATTT. This sequence encodes CASSLARDRVSERLF. The entire CDR3 reads CASSLARDRVSERLFF.

This clone turned up a few times. Mouse germline and gene names are used. Read data end 1 residue before the CDR3 end; the end is taken from the germline J gene. The chain combines TRBV20 with TRBJ2-1, with 14 bases that match TRBD2. Germline assignment: CDR1 GFQATS and CDR2 STVNSAI. V lost 6 bases to trimming and J lost 7 bases; unmatched junction nucleotides: 5. This CDR3 region has 14 residues. CDR3: CGARDWGGGAEQFF. The CDR3 bases that were read are TGTGGTGCGCGGGACTGGGGGGGCGGAGCTGAGCAGTTC. Supplemented by reference TRBV20 and TRBJ2-1, the full variable domain reads GALVYQYPRRTICKSGTSMRMECQAVGFQATSVAWYRQSPQKTFELIALSTVNSAIKYEQNFTQEKFPISHPNLSFSSMTVLNAYLEDRGLYLCGARDWGGGAEQFFGPGTRLTVL.

In regard to this clone: These gene names are mouse names. The sequenced fragment ends 1 residue before the CDR3 boundary, so the rest is inferred from the germline J gene. The V and J genes are TRBV26 and TRBJ2-4; D is unclear. CDR1 is KGHPV and CDR2 is FQNQEV in the germline V gene (reference sequence). Deletions cut 3 bases from V and 1 base from J, with 5 bases between. The CDR3 covers 13 residues. CDR3 DNA, as far as it was read: TGTGCCAGCAGTCTCGGTCGTCAAAACACCTTGTAC. The encoded protein is CASSLGRQNTLY. The full CDR3 sequence reads CASSLGRQNTLYF.